The entry below describes one TCR beta chain. Its antigen remains unidentified. At sampling all donors were nominally healthy, likely with unrecorded immune exposures. This sample is drawn from a study of cytomegalovirus exposure and HLA in healthy donors. Whole-study results and caveats: As a later analysis showed, a missense DCLRE1C variant was linked to trimming of TCR beta V- and J-genes. Researchers counted about 150 TCR beta chains as cytomegalovirus-associated. A later analysis reported that several of the most significant clusters appeared to be linked to common viral pathogens, among them Epstein-Barr virus.

This CDR3 contains 13 residues. CDR1 and CDR2 from the germline V gene are LNHNV and YYDKDF (reference sequence). The V gene lost 5 bases and the J gene lost 5 bases, with 10 bases spanning the gap. In the PCR, 60 Vbeta and 13 Jbeta primers were used. Here immunoSEQ multiplex PCR was the method, and the copy in TCRdb shows in-frame clones only, minus some. The sample's table shows tens of thousands of clones. The sequencing input was PBMCs. The rearrangement links TRBV15 to TRBJ1-5, with D tentatively TRBD1 (5 bases). The TCR originated in a woman aged 25 to 45 in good health and CMV-seropositive. The CDR3 nucleotides are TGTGCCACCAGCGGGGGGAAATATCAGCCCCAGCATTTT. Amino acid sequence: CATSGGKYQPQHF. The complete variable domain, with remaining parts taken from reference TRBV15 and TRBJ1-5, reads DAMVIQNPRYQVTQFGKPVTLSCSQTLNHNVMYWYQQKSSQAPKLLFHYYDKDFNNEADTPDNFQSRRPNTSFCFLDIRSPGLGDTAMYLCATSGGKYQPQHFGDGTRLSIL.